This note documents a single TCR beta chain sequence. In the original processing: Estimates of nucleated cell counts were drawn from the amplification of reference gene primers. Method: immunoSEQ multiplex PCR; TCRdb's copy keeps in-frame clones and lacks some. The D gene and trimming were derived from the DNA, and the V and J assignments and clone size from that table. The sample includes tens of thousands of clones, 78% of them seen just once. This CDR3 contains 16 residues. From germline, CDR1 is SGDLS and CDR2 YYNGEE. V shed 0 bases and J 4 bases; nucleotides not matched to a gene: 7. Seattle patients were enrolled during active infection and followed longitudinally. The data belong to a study of blood T cell repertoires in COVID-19. Whole-study context: Samples of COVID-19 (acute and convalescent) were obtained from the United States, Italy and Spain. From T cells, B-cell-depleted T cells, or PBMCs came the material, which was cDNA or gDNA.

The chain links TRBV9 to TRBJ2-5; 9 bases fit TRBD2. The sequence was obtained from a man aged 55 to 70 with COVID-19, enrolled during active disease. What was sequenced was peripheral blood. This CDR3 reads CASSVGGGVSGETQYF. The CDR3, as DNA: TGTGCCAGCAGCGTAGGCGGGGGGGTGTCGGGAGAGACCCAGTACTTC. The entire variable domain, with the rest obtained from reference TRBV9 and TRBJ2-5, is as follows: DSGVTQTPKHLITATGQRVTLRCSPRSGDLSVYWYQQSLDQGLQFLIQYYNGEERAKGNILERFSAQQFPDLHSELNLSSLELGDSALYFCASSVGGGVSGETQYFGPGTRLLVL.